This T cell receptor beta chain was identified in a study of identical twins' blood T cells. This CDR3 region has 17 residues. V dropped 8 bases and J dropped 4 bases, with 23 bases sitting between them. From germline, CDR1 is MNHEY and CDR2 SVGAGI. Using its own MiXCR run on the 5' RACE reads, TCRdb lists one record per CDR3 protein. The sample lists 300,000 to 450,000 distinct CDR3 sequences, 28% occurring once. The specimen sequenced was PBMCs. The receptor's source is a woman aged 18-49 years in good health. V gene TRBV6-5 combines with J gene TRBJ2-2, with TRBD1 as a possible D gene (6 bases). The CDR3 protein is CASAPSIGQLSTGELFF. The CDR3 nucleotides are TGTGCCAGCGCACCCAGTATCGGACAGCTTAGCACCGGGGAGCTGTTTTTT.